These 13 T cell receptor beta chains were all obtained from the same sample, sequenced in a study of blood T cell repertoires in COVID-19. The method was immunoSEQ multiplex PCR; TCRdb's version includes in-frame clones alone and lacks a portion of them. The table records about 380,000 clones, 89% of them present only once. The sequencing sample was made of peripheral blood. The receptor source for this set is a man aged 35 to 55 with acute or convalescent COVID-19.

J is TRBJ1-5 and V is TRBV30; D is uncertain. V was trimmed by 2 bases and J by 0 bases, leaving 5 bases between them. Germline V gives CDR1 GTSNPN, CDR2 SVGIG (reference sequence). The CDR3 length is 13 residues. This CDR3 is CAWSRISNQPQHF. The CDR3 DNA reads as TGTGCCTGGAGTCGTATTAGCAATCAGCCCCAGCATTTT. Combining the CDR3 with reference TRBV30 and TRBJ1-5 gives the whole variable domain SQTIHQWPATLVQPVGSPLSLECTVEGTSNPNLYWYRQAAGRGLQLLFYSVGIGQISSEVPQNLSASRPQDRQFILSSKKLLLSDSGFYLCAWSRISNQPQHFGDGTRLSIL.

The chain has TRBV18 and TRBJ1-2, with unresolved D. CDR1 is KGHSH, CDR2 LQKENI, per germline. Deletions cut 4 bases from V and 3 bases from J, with 9 bases between. The CDR3 has 13 amino acids. CDR3 nucleotide sequence: TGTGCCAGCTCACAAGACCGGGACTATGGCTACACCTTC. Translating gives CASSQDRDYGYTF.

The genes are TRBV28 and TRBJ1-5; D might be TRBD1 (6 bases). Trimming cost V 2 bases and J 5 bases, with 13 bases left between them. Per the germline V gene, CDR1 is MDHEN and CDR2 is SYDVKM. CDR3 length: 15 residues. The CDR3, as DNA: TGTGCCAGCAGTTTAATCAGGGGCGGGTATCAGCCCCAGCATTTT. This encodes CASSLIRGGYQPQHF.

This chain links TRBV29-1 with TRBJ2-7, with TRBD1 identical over 7 bases. CDR1 is SQVTM and CDR2 is ANQGSEA in the germline V gene. This CDR3 comprises 15 residues. V was pared by 6 bases and J by 0 bases, with 11 bases of the junction left unmatched. The chain's CDR3 is CSVETGQLSSYEQYF. For the CDR3, the DNA is TGCAGCGTGGAAACGGGACAGCTGAGCTCCTACGAGCAGTACTTC.

This sequence joins TRBV18 and TRBJ2-5; 7 bases match TRBD1. The CDR3 runs 15 residues. Germline CDR1 KGHSH, CDR2 LQKENI. V trimming: 3 bases; J trimming: 5 bases; junction bases outside the gene matches: 9. The chain's CDR3 is CASSPRLQGKETQYF. For the CDR3, the DNA is TGTGCCAGCTCACCCCGATTACAGGGGAAGGAGACCCAGTACTTC.

The J gene is TRBJ1-1, the V gene TRBV11-2, with D perhaps TRBD1 (5 bases). Germline values: CDR1 SGHAT, CDR2 FQNNGV. Trimming took off 1 base at V and 0 bases at J, with 15 bases between the two ends. This CDR3 comprises 17 residues. CDR3 loop: CASSLGGGAGVNTEAFF. The DNA of the CDR3 is TGTGCCAGCAGCTTAGGCGGCGGGGCAGGAGTGAACACTGAAGCTTTCTTT.

Only one count was recorded for this clone. The chain combines TRBV5-8 with TRBJ2-1, with 8 nucleotides matching TRBD1. The ends lost 4 bases at V and 8 bases at J; junction bases unmatched: 11. Germline CDR1 and CDR2: SGHTS and YDEGEE. This CDR3 contains 15 residues. CDR3 amino acids: CASSNDRGIYDEQFF. In DNA form, the CDR3 reads TGTGCCAGCAGCAACGACAGGGGAATTTACGATGAGCAGTTCTTC.

This clone occurred a few times. The V and J genes are TRBV3-1 (or the pseudogene TRBV3-2) and TRBJ2-7; a possible D gene is TRBD1 (6 bases). CDR1 and CDR2 (germline): LGHDT, YNNKEL (reference sequence). CDR3 length: 13 amino acids. Trimming pared 5 bases from V and 3 bases from J, leaving 11 bases between. CDR3 coding DNA: TGTGCCAGCAGCTACGGACAGAACTACGAGCAGTACTTC. It translates to CASSYGQNYEQYF.

CDR3 bases: TGCGCCAGCAGCCTCGACAGGGGCACCGGGGAGCTGTTTTTT. This translates into CASSLDRGTGELFF. V is TRBV4-1 and J is TRBJ2-2; 8 nucleotides match TRBD1. Losses at the gene ends were 4 bases for V and 4 bases for J; bases not matched to a gene: 2. CDR3 length equals 14 residues. From germline, CDR1 is MGHRA and CDR2 YSYEKL.

This sequence joins TRBV27 and TRBJ2-7, with a weak D call TRBD2 (5 bases). Germline CDR1 reads MNHEY; CDR2 reads SMNVEV (reference sequence). This CDR3 region has 15 residues. V was pared by 2 bases and J by 3 bases, with 14 bases between. The CDR3 region has the DNA TGTGCCAGCAGTTTAATTCCTGGGGAGAGCTACGAGCAGTACTTC. Its protein product is CASSLIPGESYEQYF.

This clone showed up just once. This chain connects TRBV4-3 to TRBJ1-2; TRBD1 matches 9 bases. The CDR3 extends over 16 amino acids. V trimming: 1 base; J trimming: 5 bases; junction bases outside the gene matches: 8. Germline values: CDR1 LGHNA, CDR2 YSLEER. The CDR3 coding sequence is TGCGCCAGCAGCCAAGCCCAGGACAGGGGTCTATATGGCTACACCTTC. Amino acids: CASSQAQDRGLYGYTF.

This chain joins TRBV9 and TRBJ2-7, with TRBD2 matching 10 bases. Germline V gene data show CDR1 as SGDLS and CDR2 as YYNGEE. The CDR3 has 16 residues. V lost 0 bases to trimming and J lost 3 bases; unmatched junction nucleotides: 6. The CDR3 DNA is TGTGCCAGCAGCGTAGGGCTAGCGGGGGCCAACTACGAGCAGTACTTC. Translated, it gives CASSVGLAGANYEQYF.

The chain links TRBV27 to TRBJ1-2, with TRBD1 matching over 9 bases. J was trimmed by 6 bases and V by 5 bases; bases with no gene match: 13. The germline gives CDR1 MNHEY, CDR2 SMNVEV (reference sequence). This CDR3 has 16 residues. CDR3 region: CASSISRTGEANGYTF. CDR3 coding DNA: TGTGCCAGCAGTATCTCTAGGACAGGGGAGGCGAATGGCTACACCTTC.